This TCR beta chain was identified in a study of blood T cell repertoires in COVID-19. Study-level information: The origin of the acute and convalescent COVID-19 samples was the United States, Italy and Spain. T cells, B-cell-depleted T cells, or PBMCs supplied cDNA or gDNA.

The length of the CDR3 is 18 residues. The V gene lost 3 bases and the J gene lost 8 bases, with 25 bases spanning the gap. Original handling: Nucleated cell counts were estimated from reference gene primer amplification. Assay: immunoSEQ multiplex PCR; the TCRdb copy retains only in-frame clones and omits some. V and J calls and clone size are given by that table; D and trimming were obtained from the DNA. The data contain over 150,000 clones, about four fifths of them singletons. The sample taken for sequencing was peripheral blood. The chain couples TRBV23-1 to TRBJ1-4; the D is unclear. TRBV23-1 is filed as an ORF, its function uncertain. The receptor's source is a woman older than 75 with acute or convalescent COVID-19. The CDR3 spells CASSHPGVIGSEKEKLFF. As DNA, the CDR3 is TGCGCCAGCAGTCATCCGGGAGTCATTGGGTCGGAGAAAGAAAAACTGTTTTTT.